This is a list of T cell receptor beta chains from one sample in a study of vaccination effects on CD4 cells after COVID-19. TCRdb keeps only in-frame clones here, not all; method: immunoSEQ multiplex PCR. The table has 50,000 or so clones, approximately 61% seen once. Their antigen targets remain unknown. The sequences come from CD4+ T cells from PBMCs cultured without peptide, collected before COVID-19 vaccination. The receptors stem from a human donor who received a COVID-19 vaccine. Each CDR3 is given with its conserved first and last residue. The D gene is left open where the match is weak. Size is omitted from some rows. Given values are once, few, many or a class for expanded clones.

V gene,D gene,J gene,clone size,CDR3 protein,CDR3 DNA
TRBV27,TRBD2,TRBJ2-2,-,CASSFGGAGTGELFF,TGTGCCAGCAGTTTCGGGGGGGCGGGCACCGGGGAGCTGTTTTTT
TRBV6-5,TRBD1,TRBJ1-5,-,CASSPRQGVWPQHF,TGTGCCAGCAGTCCCCGACAGGGGGTATGGCCCCAGCATTTT
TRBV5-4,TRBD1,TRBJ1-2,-,CASSLAVRGRYGYTF,TGTGCCAGCAGCTTGGCCGTCAGGGGGCGATATGGCTACACCTTC
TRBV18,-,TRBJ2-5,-,CASSPGQPRETQYF,TGTGCCAGCTCACCCGGACAGCCTCGGGAGACCCAGTACTTC
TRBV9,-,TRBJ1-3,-,CASSVGVGGIGNTIYF,TGTGCCAGCAGCGTAGGAGTTGGGGGAATCGGAAACACCATATATTTT
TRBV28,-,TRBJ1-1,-,CASSPNRVAFF,TGTGCCAGCAGTCCAAACAGGGTTGCTTTCTTT
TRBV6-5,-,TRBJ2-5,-,CASSGSGVIETQYF,TGTGCCAGCTCGGGGAGTGGGGTAATCGAGACCCAGTACTTC
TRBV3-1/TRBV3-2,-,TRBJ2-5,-,CASSRTPPETQYF,TGTGCCAGCAGCCGGACGCCCCCAGAGACCCAGTACTTC
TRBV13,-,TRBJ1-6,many,CASSSRAFRDNSPLHF,TGTGCCAGCAGCTCCAGGGCATTCAGGGATAATTCACCCCTCCACTTT
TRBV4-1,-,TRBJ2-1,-,CASSQGAWESSYNEQFF,TGCGCCAGCAGCCAAGGGGCTTGGGAAAGCTCCTACAATGAGCAGTTCTTC
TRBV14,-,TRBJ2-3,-,CASSLLGAGDTQYF,TGTGCCAGCAGCCTTCTGGGGGCGGGAGATACGCAGTATTTT
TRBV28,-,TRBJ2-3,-,CASSLGGSTDTQYF,TGTGCCAGCAGTTTAGGTGGGAGCACAGATACGCAGTATTTT
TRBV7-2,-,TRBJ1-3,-,CASSSGPSGGNTIYF,TGTGCCAGCAGCTCCGGACCCTCGGGCGGAAACACCATATATTTT